The present T cell receptor beta chain was sequenced within a study of T cell responses to AZD1222 COVID-19 vaccine. Using immunoSEQ multiplex PCR, the repertoire was profiled, and TCRdb retains in-frame clones only, with some absent. Among about 180,000 clones listed, over 85% were seen once. This clone was observed a single time. Antigen: not known. Overall study findings and caveats: Females made up more of the donors, who were largely white British, and clonal diversity may have come out too low. CD4 TCRs covered the whole spike, strongest at regions 160-218 and 743-854.

The germline gives CDR1 SQVTM, CDR2 ANQGSEA. This CDR3 region has 13 residues. V lost 6 bases, J lost 6 bases, and 1 base stayed unmatched. The clonotype originates from an adult in good health. Here the sequenced sample was peripheral blood, taken on day 0 of AZD1222 vaccination. The rearrangement joins TRBV29-1 to TRBJ2-1, with 14 bases identical to TRBD2. This CDR3 is CSVTSGRANEQFF. Here the CDR3 DNA reads TGCAGCGTGACTAGCGGGAGGGCCAATGAGCAGTTCTTC.